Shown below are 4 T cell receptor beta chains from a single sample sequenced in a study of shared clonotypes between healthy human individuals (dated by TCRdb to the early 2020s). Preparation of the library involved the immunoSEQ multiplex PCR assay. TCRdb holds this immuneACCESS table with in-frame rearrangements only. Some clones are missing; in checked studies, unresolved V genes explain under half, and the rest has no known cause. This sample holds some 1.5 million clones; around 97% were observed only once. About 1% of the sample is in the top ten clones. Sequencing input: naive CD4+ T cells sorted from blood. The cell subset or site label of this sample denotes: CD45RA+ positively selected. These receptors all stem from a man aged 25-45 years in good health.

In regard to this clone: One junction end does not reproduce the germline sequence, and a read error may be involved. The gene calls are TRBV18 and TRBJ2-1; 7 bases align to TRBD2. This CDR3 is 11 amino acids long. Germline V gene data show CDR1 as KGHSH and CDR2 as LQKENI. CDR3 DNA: TGTGCCAGCTCGTTACCGGGACTACAAATCTTC. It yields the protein CASSLPGLQIF.

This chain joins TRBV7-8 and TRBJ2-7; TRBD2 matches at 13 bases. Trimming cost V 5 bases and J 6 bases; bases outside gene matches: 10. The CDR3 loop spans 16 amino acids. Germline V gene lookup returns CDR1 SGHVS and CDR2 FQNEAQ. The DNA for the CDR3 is TGTGCCAGCAGCCGTGGACTAGCGGGAGAAGTGAGCGAGCAGTACTTC. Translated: CASSRGLAGEVSEQYF.

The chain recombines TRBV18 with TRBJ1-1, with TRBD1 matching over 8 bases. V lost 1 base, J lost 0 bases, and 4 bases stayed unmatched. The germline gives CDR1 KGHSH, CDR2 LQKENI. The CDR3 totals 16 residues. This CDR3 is CASSPLGQGMNTEAFF. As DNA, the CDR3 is TGTGCCAGCTCACCACTCGGACAGGGAATGAACACTGAAGCTTTCTTT.

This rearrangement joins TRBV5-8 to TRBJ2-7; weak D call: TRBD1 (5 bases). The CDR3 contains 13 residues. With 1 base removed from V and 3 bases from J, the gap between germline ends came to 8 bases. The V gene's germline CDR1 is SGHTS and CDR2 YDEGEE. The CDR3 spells CASSLPGHYEQYF. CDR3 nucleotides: TGTGCCAGCAGCTTGCCCGGACACTACGAGCAGTACTTC.